A selection of T cell receptor beta chains follows, all from one sample in a study of tumor-infiltrating lymphocytes in localized non-small cell lung cancer. Some clones are missing from TCRdb's copy, which holds only in-frame ones; the method was immunoSEQ multiplex PCR. In the table there are approximately 24,000 clones, roughly three fifths of which are singletons. Sequencing was performed on lung tumor tissue. These receptors all come from a human donor with non-small cell lung cancer. The CDR3 runs from the conserved cysteine through the conserved F or W. Fields, in order: clone size, V gene, J gene, D gene, CDR3 protein, CDR3 DNA. A D gene is named only where the DNA matches it firmly. Not every row has a clone size; where given, it reads once, few, many or a size class.

-,TRBV7-9,TRBJ2-2,-,CASSPVLPVLFF,TGTGCCAGCAGTCCGGTCTTACCCGTCCTGTTTTTT
-,TRBV29-1,TRBJ1-1,-,CSVDSRDWTEAFF,TGCAGCGTTGATTCCAGGGATTGGACTGAAGCTTTCTTT
-,TRBV5-6,TRBJ1-2,-,CASSSTRGAENYGYTF,TGTGCCAGCAGCTCTACCAGGGGCGCGGAGAACTATGGCTACACCTTC
-,TRBV5-1,TRBJ1-5,-,CASSSFPDQPQHF,TGCGCCAGCAGCTCCTTCCCCGATCAGCCCCAGCATTTT
-,TRBV6-6,TRBJ2-3,TRBD2,CASSRFSGSADTQYF,TGTGCCAGCAGTCGATTTAGCGGGAGCGCGGATACGCAGTATTTT
few,TRBV2,TRBJ2-2,TRBD2,CASRRSLAGVTGELFF,TGTGCCAGCAGGAGATCACTAGCGGGAGTTACCGGGGAGCTGTTTTTT
-,TRBV5-6,TRBJ1-5,-,CASSLGEEAGQPQHF,TGTGCCAGCAGCTTGGGGGAGGAAGCAGGACAGCCCCAGCATTTT
-,TRBV7-3,TRBJ2-3,-,CASSLTGNGADTQYF,TGTGCCAGCAGCTTAACGGGAAATGGAGCAGATACGCAGTATTTT
-,TRBV5-1,TRBJ2-5,-,CASSLVGSGETQYF,TGCGCCAGCAGCTTGGTCGGTAGCGGAGAGACCCAGTACTTC
few,TRBV7-2,TRBJ2-2,TRBD2,CASSLASGRTGELFF,TGTGCCAGCAGCTTGGCAAGCGGGAGGACCGGGGAGCTGTTTTTT
-,TRBV7-2,TRBJ2-7,-,CASSLGPGNYEQYF,TGTGCCAGCAGCTTAGGACCAGGGAACTACGAGCAGTACTTC